Listed below are T cell receptor beta chains from one sample, sequenced in a study of sequential checkpoint blockade in melanoma. Sequencing used immunoSEQ multiplex PCR; TCRdb keeps in-frame clones, though not all of them. The sample holds 15,000 to 20,000 clones, about three fifths seen once. The specimen was CD8+ T cells sorted from blood (inferred from file names), collected from a patient given nivolumab and ipilimumab in sequence. Every receptor here comes from a human donor with melanoma. Each CDR3 is given with its conserved first and last residue. D genes are given only for firm matches. Some rows have no size entry. The others give once, few or many, or a class for an expanded clone.

cdr3_length clone_size j_call v_call d_call cdr3_nt cdr3_aa
16 NA TRBJ1-6 TRBV7-8 TRBD1 TGTGCCAGCAGCTCCGAGCTGACAGGGTTCAGTTCACCCCTCCACTTT CASSSELTGFSSPLHF
18 NA TRBJ2-7 TRBV28 TRBD1 TGTGCCAGCAGTTTACGAGGACAGGGGGCCGGAGTTGGGTACGAGCAGTACTTC CASSLRGQGAGVGYEQYF
16 NA TRBJ1-3 TRBV29-1 NA TGCAGCGTTGAGTGGTTGGGCAGGTTTTCTGGAAACACCATATATTTT CSVEWLGRFSGNTIYF
17 NA TRBJ1-1 TRBV1 NA TGCACCAGCAGCCAAACGGAGGGACAGGGGGAGAACACTGAAGCTTTCTTT CTSSQTEGQGENTEAFF
14 NA TRBJ1-6 TRBV28 NA TGTGCCAGCAGTTTAACCGGACTGGCCTCACCCCTCCACTTT CASSLTGLASPLHF
14 once TRBJ1-1 TRBV19 TRBD1 TGTGCCAGTAGTATAGATCGGGCGACAGGGGAAGCTTTCTTT CASSIDRATGEAFF
15 NA TRBJ2-7 TRBV27 NA TGTGCCAGCAGTAGTGAGATGGACGGGAGCTACGAGCAGTACTTC CASSSEMDGSYEQYF
12 NA TRBJ2-1 TRBV5-1 NA TGCGCCAGCAGCACTGAAAGCAATGAGCAGTTCTTC CASSTESNEQFF
16 few TRBJ2-1 TRBV9 NA TGTGCCAGCAGCGTAGGGGAGGGAGGGGGCTACAATGAGCAGTTCTTC CASSVGEGGGYNEQFF
12 NA TRBJ1-2 TRBV29-1 NA TGCAGCGCCTGTTTGGACAGTACCGGCTACACCTTC CSACLDSTGYTF
14 medium-sized TRBJ2-7 TRBV25-1 NA TGTGCCAGCATGTCAGGGCTCGGTAGGGACGAGCAGTACTTC CASMSGLGRDEQYF
14 few TRBJ2-7 TRBV7-9 NA TGTGCCAGCAGCCCAAATACAGGGAGCTGGGAGCAGTACTTC CASSPNTGSWEQYF
17 NA TRBJ2-5 TRBV2 NA TGTGCCAGCAGTGAGGGCGCCGTGACACCCCCTCAAGAGACCCAGTACTTC CASSEGAVTPPQETQYF
13 NA TRBJ1-6 TRBV10-1 NA TGCGCCAGCAGTGAGTCTGAGCGTTCACCCCTCCACTTT CASSESERSPLHF
16 NA TRBJ2-1 TRBV5-1 TRBD1 TGCGCCAGCAGTCTACCCGGGGGACAGGGGTTGAATGAGCAGTTCTTC CASSLPGGQGLNEQFF
15 NA TRBJ2-1 TRBV6-1 TRBD2 TGTGCCAGCAGTGATAGTGGGTACCTAGCGGGGCGAAAGTTCTTC CASSDSGYLAGRKFF
16 NA TRBJ2-2 TRBV6-1 NA TGTGCCAGCAGTGACCCTGGGGCAGGGGAGACCGGGGAGCTGTTTTTT CASSDPGAGETGELFF
14 once TRBJ2-1 TRBV7-9 TRBD1 TGTGCCAGCAGCGACGTGACAGGGATCGGTGAGCAGTTCTTC CASSDVTGIGEQFF
14 NA TRBJ2-7 TRBV30 NA TGTGCCTGGAGTGTGCCTAGCAACCCTCGCGAGCAGTACTTC CAWSVPSNPREQYF
12 few TRBJ2-5 TRBV29-1 NA TGCAGCGTCCCGACAGCCCAAGAGACCCAGTACTTC CSVPTAQETQYF
15 NA TRBJ2-1 TRBV11-2 TRBD2 TGTGCCAGCAGCCGGAAGCGGGAGGGTTACAATGAGCAGTTCTTC CASSRKREGYNEQFF
16 NA TRBJ2-4 TRBV28 NA TGTGCCAGCAGTGCGGACAGTTCCCTAGCCAAAAACATTCAGTACTTC CASSADSSLAKNIQYF
12 NA TRBJ1-2 TRBV29-1 NA TGCAGCATCTTCGACACCGACTATGGCTACACCTTC CSIFDTDYGYTF
13 few TRBJ1-2 TRBV5-4 NA TGTGCCAGCAGCTTAGACATCTCCTATGGCTACACCTTC CASSLDISYGYTF
15 NA TRBJ1-2 TRBV11-1 TRBD1 TGTGCCAGCAGCCCGAGGGACAGGGGGCCAATTGGCTACACCTTC CASSPRDRGPIGYTF
16 NA TRBJ1-2 TRBV4-1 TRBD1 TGCGCCAGCAGCCAAGATTCGGGACAGGGGAACTATGGCTACACCTTC CASSQDSGQGNYGYTF
14 NA TRBJ2-3 TRBV15 NA TGTGCCACCAGCAGCCAGAAAACAGCCCAGACGCAGTATTTT CATSSQKTAQTQYF
15 NA TRBJ1-1 TRBV13 TRBD1 TGTGCCAGCAGCTTAGGACAGGGGAGGCACACTGAAGCTTTCTTT CASSLGQGRHTEAFF
13 NA TRBJ1-1 TRBV29-1 TRBD1 TGCAGCGTTGGGACAGGGATGGGGGCTGAAGCTTTCTTT CSVGTGMGAEAFF
13 NA TRBJ2-7 TRBV7-9 TRBD2 TGTGCCAGCAGCTATCTAGCGGGAGTCGAGCAGTACTTC CASSYLAGVEQYF
12 few TRBJ2-7 TRBV28 NA TGTGCCAGCAGTCCCCGTACGGGGGAGCAGTACTTC CASSPRTGEQYF
15 NA TRBJ2-1 TRBV9 NA TGTGCCAGCAGCGTTGCGGGCCGGAGAGGTGGTGAGCAGTTCTTC CASSVAGRRGGEQFF
15 NA TRBJ2-7 TRBV5-1 TRBD2 TGCGCCAGCAGCCCGGAGGGAGGGAGCTCCTACGAGCAGTACTTC CASSPEGGSSYEQYF
14 NA TRBJ1-5 TRBV7-2 NA TGTGCCAGCAGCTTACAGGGGTTCAATCAGCCCCAGCATTTT CASSLQGFNQPQHF
16 NA TRBJ2-6 TRBV11-2 NA TGTGCCAGCAGCTTAGCCCGTAGCACTGGGGCCAACGTCCTGACTTTC CASSLARSTGANVLTF